The 22 T cell receptor beta chains presented below share a single source sample, sequenced in a study of T cell responses to AZD1222 COVID-19 vaccine. The repertoire was sequenced with immunoSEQ multiplex PCR; TCRdb's copy has only in-frame clones and lacks some. Of approximately 92,000 clones listed, 70% to 90% were seen once; the top ten hold around 3.1%. Sequenced here: peripheral blood, sampled on day 0 of AZD1222 vaccination. These receptors originate from an adult in good health.

This clone was counted a single time. The rearrangement uses TRBV27 and TRBJ1-1, with D hard to call. The CDR3 sequence is 13 residues long. The germline V gene encodes CDR1 MNHEY and CDR2 SMNVEV (reference sequence). V lost 4 bases and J lost 3, with 9 bases in between. The DNA for the CDR3 is TGTGCCAGCAGTTGGGATCCTTACACTGAAGCTTTCTTT. Its protein is CASSWDPYTEAFF.

V and J are TRBV7-2 and TRBJ1-5, with 8 bases aligning to TRBD1. Germline V gene data show CDR1 as SGHTA and CDR2 as FQGNSA. V shed 5 bases, J shed 9 bases, and the junction held 9 bases outside the gene matches. The CDR3 consists of 14 residues. The CDR3 DNA follows: TGTGCCAGCAGCGCCAGGGGGCTAGGGACGCCCCAGCATTTT. It codes for CASSARGLGTPQHF.

This chain connects TRBV6-5 to TRBJ2-4; weak D call: TRBD2 (6 bases). Germline V gene sequence: CDR1 MNHEY, CDR2 SVGAGI. This CDR3 comprises 12 residues. V shed 6 bases and J shed 8 bases, with 11 bases lying between them. The DNA of the CDR3 is TGTGCCAGCAGGGGGGGAGGATACATTCAGTACTTC. Protein product: CASRGGGYIQYF.

Notes on this clone: The junction departs from the called germline gene at one end, perhaps through a read error. The CDR3 region is CASSLGQGGWMNTEAFF. In DNA form, the CDR3 reads TGTGCCAGCAGCTTGGGACAGGGGGGTTGGATGAACACTGAAGCTTTCTTT. The rearrangement uses TRBV5-1 and TRBJ1-1, with 11 bases aligning to TRBD1. The CDR3 is made up of 17 amino acids. The V gene's germline CDR1 is SGHRS and CDR2 YFSETQ. Combining the CDR3 with reference TRBV5-1 and TRBJ1-1 gives the whole variable domain KAGVTQTPRYLIKTRGQQVTLSCSPISGHRSVSWYQQTPGQGLQFLFEYFSETQRNKGNFPGRFSGRQFSNSRSEMNVSTLELGDSALYLCASSLGQGGWMNTEAFFGQGTRLTVV.

V and J are TRBV12-5 and TRBJ2-5; 10 positions match TRBD2. The CDR3 spans 16 residues. The junction had 4 bases not matched to a gene; V was cut back by 1 base and J by 2 bases. The germline gives CDR1 LGHNT, CDR2 FRNRAP. The CDR3 protein is CASGLGTSGPQETQYF. CDR3 coding DNA: TGTGCTAGTGGTTTGGGGACTAGCGGCCCACAAGAGACCCAGTACTTC.

This clone was recorded a few times. The chain employs TRBV10-1 and TRBJ1-2; 12 bases are a match to TRBD1. The V and J ends lost 3 bases and 3 bases, in that order; junction bases with no gene match: 8. CDR3 length: 17 amino acids. Per the germline V gene, CDR1 is WNHNN and CDR2 is SYGVQD (reference sequence). CDR3 nucleotides: TGCGCCAGCAGTGAAAAGGGACAGGGGGCCGTTGACTATGGCTACACCTTC. This codes for CASSEKGQGAVDYGYTF.

CDR3 in DNA: TGCGCCAGCAGCCAAGGGGGTTGGACTAGTGGAACAGATACGCAGTATTTT. Translated: CASSQGGWTSGTDTQYF. V usage is TRBV4-3 and J usage is TRBJ2-3; TRBD2 matches at 7 bases. The CDR3 is made up of 17 amino acids. Germline CDR1 is LGHNA and CDR2 is YSLEER. The junction had 10 bases not matched to a gene; V was cut back by 1 base and J by 3 bases.

The chain is built from TRBV6-2 or TRBV6-3 and TRBJ1-1; D gene uncertain. V lost 4 bases, J lost 7 bases, and 19 bases lay in between. In germline, CDR1 is MNHEY, CDR2 SVGEGT. The CDR3 has 15 residues. CDR3 sequence reads: CASSFNGEGRDEAFF. Here the CDR3 DNA reads TGTGCCAGCAGTTTCAATGGTGAAGGTCGGGATGAAGCTTTCTTT.

The chain combines TRBV7-9 with TRBJ1-1, with no clear D. Germline lookup yields CDR1 SEHNR and CDR2 FQNEAQ (reference sequence). The length of the CDR3 is 13 residues. The germline V and J ends were trimmed by 2 bases and 1 base, with 5 bases remaining between them. The CDR3 here is CASSLNENTEAFF. CDR3 in DNA: TGTGCCAGCAGCTTAAATGAGAACACTGAAGCTTTCTTT.

The chain joins TRBV5-4 to TRBJ2-3; unclear D gene. CDR3 length: 15 amino acids. V was cut by 0 bases and J by 3 bases, with 11 bases left in between. Germline CDR1 reads SGHNT; CDR2 reads YYREEE (reference sequence). DNA of the CDR3: TGTGCCAGCAGCTTGGTCGGAGCGCCAACAGATACGCAGTATTTT. As protein: CASSLVGAPTDTQYF.

This clone appeared a single time. The V gene is TRBV18, the J gene TRBJ1-6; D gene ambiguous. The CDR3 is made up of 16 amino acids. Trimming cost V 1 base and J 4 bases, with 11 bases left between them. CDR1 and CDR2 from the germline V gene are KGHSH and LQKENI. Here the CDR3 reads CASSPLIPGYNSPLHF. The CDR3 region has the DNA TGTGCCAGCTCACCACTAATCCCGGGATATAATTCACCCCTCCACTTT.

The chain employs TRBV2 and TRBJ2-1; D possibly corresponds to TRBD2 (5 bases). Germline V gene sequence: CDR1 SNHLY, CDR2 FYNNEI. The CDR3 spans 16 residues. Trimming removed 7 bases at V and 4 bases at J, with 20 bases between. This chain's CDR3 is CASTMAGPSQYNEQFF. The CDR3 nucleotides are TGTGCCAGCACGATGGCGGGCCCCTCTCAATACAATGAGCAGTTCTTC.

The CDR3 DNA follows: TGTGCCAGCAGCTTAACGCCATACAGCAATGAGCAGTTCTTC. It is translated as CASSLTPYSNEQFF. This chain uses TRBV7-3 with TRBJ2-1, with unresolved D. This CDR3 comprises 14 residues. Germline CDR1 SGHTA, CDR2 FQGTGA. V shed 0 bases and J shed 6 bases, with 9 bases lying between them.

The V gene is TRBV5-6, the J gene TRBJ1-4, with TRBD1 matching 7 bases. This CDR3 is 16 amino acids long. Trimming cost V 0 bases and J 0 bases; bases outside gene matches: 2. CDR1 and CDR2 from the germline V gene are SGHDT and YYEEEE. CDR3 coding DNA: TGTGCCAGCAGCTTGGCCGACAGGGCAACTAATGAAAAACTGTTTTTT. As protein: CASSLADRATNEKLFF.

V is TRBV11-3 and J is TRBJ1-1; a possible D gene is TRBD1 (6 bases). CDR1 is SGHNT, CDR2 YENEEA, per germline. This CDR3 has 16 amino acids. Trimming left V 1 base short and J 4 bases short, with 16 bases between. The CDR3 sequence: CASSLGNRGRVTEAFF. The CDR3 bases are TGTGCCAGCAGCTTAGGCAATCGGGGGCGCGTCACTGAAGCTTTCTTT. Combining the CDR3 with reference TRBV11-3 and TRBJ1-1 gives the whole variable domain EAGVVQSPRYKIIEKKQPVAFWCNPISGHNTLYWYLQNLGQGPELLIRYENEEAVDDSQLPKDRFSAERLKGVDSTLKIQPAELGDSAVYLCASSLGNRGRVTEAFFGQGTRLTVV.

The V and J genes are TRBV6-5 and TRBJ1-5, with 8 bases identical to TRBD1. This CDR3 is 14 amino acids long. Germline-derived CDR1 and CDR2 are MNHEY and SVGAGI. The V and J ends lost 6 bases and 7 bases, in that order; junction bases with no gene match: 8. In DNA form, the CDR3 reads TGTGCCAGCAGGCCCACAGGGGGAGGACAGCCCCAGCATTTT. It specifies CASRPTGGGQPQHF.

This rearrangement joins TRBV7-3 to TRBJ1-1; D gene ambiguous. The CDR3 is made up of 11 amino acids. Germline lookup yields CDR1 SGHTA and CDR2 FQGTGA. V lost 9 bases to trimming and J lost 4 bases, with 9 bases between them. Written as DNA, the CDR3 is TGTGCCAGTTCATCCGGCACTGAAGCTTTCTTT. Translating gives CASSSGTEAFF.

The chain employs TRBV9 and TRBJ2-5, with a tentative D call TRBD1 (6 bases). CDR3 length equals 14 residues. Looked up from germline, CDR1 is SGDLS and CDR2 is YYNGEE. The V gene lost 0 bases and the J gene lost 2 bases, with 8 bases spanning the gap. The CDR3 DNA sequence: TGTGCCAGCAGCGTAGACAGGGAACAAGAGACCCAGTACTTC. It translates to CASSVDREQETQYF.

The chain uses TRBV10-3 and TRBJ2-3; no firm D call. The CDR3 covers 13 residues. In germline, CDR1 is ENHRY, CDR2 SYGVKD. V gave up 2 bases and J gave up 3 bases, with 6 bases separating them. In DNA form, the CDR3 reads TGTGCCATCAGTGAGACAGAGACAGATACGCAGTATTTT. The encoded protein is CAISETETDTQYF.

This chain connects TRBV19 to TRBJ1-1; no firm D call. This CDR3 is built from 11 residues. Germline CDR1 and CDR2: LNHDA and SQIVND (reference sequence). Trimming removed 7 bases at V and 4 bases at J, with 7 bases between. In DNA, the CDR3 is TGTGCCAGTACCAGAGCCACTGAAGCTTTCTTT. Protein sequence: CASTRATEAFF.

The chain couples TRBV7-9 to TRBJ1-5, with D possibly matching TRBD1 (5 bases). CDR3 length: 14 amino acids. V was pared by 2 bases and J by 7 bases, with 12 bases between. CDR1 and CDR2 from the germline V gene are SEHNR and FQNEAQ (reference sequence). The CDR3 reads CASSLLGGGQPQHF. CDR3 nucleotides: TGTGCCAGCAGCTTACTCGGGGGTGGGCAGCCCCAGCATTTT.

This clone appeared a few times. The chain has TRBV19 and TRBJ1-1; weak D call: TRBD1 (5 bases). CDR1 is LNHDA, CDR2 SQIVND, per germline (reference sequence). The CDR3 length is 13 residues. Trimming pared 10 bases from V and 0 bases from J, leaving 12 bases between. CDR3 protein: CATRQNMNTEAFF. CDR3 sequence (DNA): TGTGCCACTAGACAGAATATGAACACTGAAGCTTTCTTT.